This TCR beta chain was recovered during a study of CD8 T cells in ankylosing spondylitis. Study findings and constraints: According to the report, clones linked to the disease were significantly enriched in matched synovial fluid samples taken from ankylosing spondylitis patients.

This CDR3 has 15 amino acids. V lost 5 bases, J lost 4 bases, and 18 bases lay in between. Germline V lookup: CDR1 SGHTA, CDR2 FQGNSA. Comments on this clonotype: Its antigen remains unidentified.

TCRdb used MiXCR to reprocess the 5' RACE reads, holding one entry per CDR3 protein. The sample comprises roughly 150,000 distinct CDR3 sequences, roughly 34% of which are singletons, and around 6.2% rests with the top ten. The sequence was obtained from a male donor with ankylosing spondylitis. What was sequenced was synovial fluid, either unsorted or a sorted T cell fraction (not recorded which). V gene TRBV7-2 combines with J gene TRBJ2-7; D may be TRBD2 (5 bases). CDR3 DNA sequence: TGTGCCAGCAGCCCAGTTCGGGTACGGGGATACGAGCAGTACTTC. Its protein product is CASSPVRVRGYEQYF.